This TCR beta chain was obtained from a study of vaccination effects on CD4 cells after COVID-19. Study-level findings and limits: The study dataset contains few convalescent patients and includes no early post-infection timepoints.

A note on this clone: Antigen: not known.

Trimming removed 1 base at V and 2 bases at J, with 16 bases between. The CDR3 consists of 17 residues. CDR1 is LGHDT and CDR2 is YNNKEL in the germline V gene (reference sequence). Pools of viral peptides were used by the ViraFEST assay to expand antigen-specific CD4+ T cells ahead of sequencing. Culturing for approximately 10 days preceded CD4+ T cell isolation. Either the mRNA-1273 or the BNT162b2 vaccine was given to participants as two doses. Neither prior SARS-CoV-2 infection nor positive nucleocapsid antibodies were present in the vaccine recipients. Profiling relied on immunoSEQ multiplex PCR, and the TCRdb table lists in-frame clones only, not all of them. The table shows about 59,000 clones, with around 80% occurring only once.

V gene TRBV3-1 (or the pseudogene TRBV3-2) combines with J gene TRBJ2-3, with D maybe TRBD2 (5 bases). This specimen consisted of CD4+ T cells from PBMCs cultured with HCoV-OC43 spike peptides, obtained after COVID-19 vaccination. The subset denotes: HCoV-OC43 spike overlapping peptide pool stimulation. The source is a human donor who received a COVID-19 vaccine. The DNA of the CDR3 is TGTGCCAGCAGCCAAGCGGTAGGGCTAGCTGTCACAGATACGCAGTATTTT. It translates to CASSQAVGLAVTDTQYF.